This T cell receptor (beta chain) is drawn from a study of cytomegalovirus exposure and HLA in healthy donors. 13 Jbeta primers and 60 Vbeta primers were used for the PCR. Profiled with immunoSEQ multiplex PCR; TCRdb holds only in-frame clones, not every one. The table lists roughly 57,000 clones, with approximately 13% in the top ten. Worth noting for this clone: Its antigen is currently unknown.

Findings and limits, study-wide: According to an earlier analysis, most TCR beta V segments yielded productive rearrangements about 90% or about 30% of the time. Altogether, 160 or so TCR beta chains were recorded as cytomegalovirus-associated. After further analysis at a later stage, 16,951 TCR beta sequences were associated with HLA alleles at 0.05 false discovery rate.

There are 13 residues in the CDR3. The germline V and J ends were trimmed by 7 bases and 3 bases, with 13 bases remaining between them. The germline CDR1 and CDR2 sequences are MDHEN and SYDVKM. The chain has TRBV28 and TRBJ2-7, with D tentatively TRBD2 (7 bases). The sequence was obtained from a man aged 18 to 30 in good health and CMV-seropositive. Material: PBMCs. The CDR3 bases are TGTGCCAGCAAGGGGGGGAGCGTCTACGAGCAGTACTTC. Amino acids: CASKGGSVYEQYF.